This T cell receptor beta chain comes out of a study of cytotoxic CD8 clonotypes in ibrutinib-treated CLL. Using immunoSEQ multiplex PCR, the repertoire was profiled, and TCRdb retains in-frame clones only, with some absent. The sample carries around 7,900 clones, 60% to 75% recorded once. CDR1 and CDR2 from the germline V gene are LNHDA and SQIVND (reference sequence). CDR3 size: 15 residues. Between the trimmed V and J ends, which lost 7 bases and 6 bases, there was a span of 20 bases. Source: PBMCs, taken before ibrutinib treatment. The TCR was taken from a human donor with chronic lymphocytic leukemia. V and J are TRBV19 and TRBJ2-3; maybe TRBD2 (7 bases). CDR3 DNA: TGTGCCAGTACCCCCGGGGGGCTAGCGATGGATACGCAGTATTTT. Encoded protein: CASTPGGLAMDTQYF.